Below, 20 T cell receptor beta chains from the same sample are listed, as sequenced in a study of OX40 agonist ivuxolimab in advanced cancers. Sequencing was performed with immunoSEQ multiplex PCR; in TCRdb, only in-frame clones are kept and a portion is missing. The sample has about 70,000 clones; about four fifths are singletons. The sequencing used CD4+ or CD8+ T cells sorted from blood, collected in a trial of the OX40 agonist ivuxolimab. Every receptor here comes from an adult with an advanced solid tumor such as melanoma, head and neck, liver or kidney cancer.

The V gene is TRBV5-4, the J gene TRBJ2-1; the D gene is possibly TRBD1 (5 bases). In germline, CDR1 is SGHNT, CDR2 YYREEE (reference sequence). The CDR3 runs to 13 residues. The V end was cut by 3 bases, the J end by 6 bases, with 10 bases between. The CDR3: CASSWQGGNEQFF. CDR3 DNA sequence: TGTGCCAGCAGCTGGCAGGGCGGCAATGAGCAGTTCTTC.

V is TRBV5-1 and J is TRBJ2-5, with D perhaps given as TRBD1 or TRBD2 (5 bases each). The CDR3 length is 14 residues. Germline values: CDR1 SGHRS, CDR2 YFSETQ. Trimming shortened V by 0 bases and J by 11 bases, and 17 bases separated the two germline ends. CDR3 sequence: CASSLEGVGEEQYF. Here the CDR3 DNA reads TGCGCCAGCAGCTTGGAAGGTGTGGGGGAAGAGCAGTACTTC.

The chain carries TRBV4-1 and TRBJ2-6; D gene uncertain. Germline V gene lookup returns CDR1 MGHRA and CDR2 YSYEKL. CDR3 length: 15 amino acids. The V and J ends lost 4 bases and 0 bases respectively, with 7 bases between them. The CDR3 spells CASSPAHSGANVLTF. The CDR3 DNA follows: TGCGCCAGCAGCCCAGCCCACTCTGGGGCCAACGTCCTGACTTTC.

The chain is built from TRBV27 and TRBJ1-1; TRBD1 aligns across 7 bases. J gave up 4 bases and V 5 bases, and 16 bases lay outside the gene matches. Per germline, CDR1 MNHEY and CDR2 SMNVEV (reference sequence). The CDR3 extends over 17 amino acids. In DNA form, the CDR3 reads TGTGCCAGCAGTCGCAGACAGGGAACCGTCTGGGGCACTGAAGCTTTCTTT. It encodes CASSRRQGTVWGTEAFF.

This clone rates as medium-sized. This chain connects TRBV11-2 to TRBJ1-1; no firm D call. Germline V gene lookup returns CDR1 SGHAT and CDR2 FQNNGV. The CDR3 has 14 amino acids. Trimming took off 3 bases at V and 1 base at J, with 9 bases between the two ends. CDR3 loop: CASSFEGRNTEAFF. DNA of the CDR3: TGTGCCAGCAGCTTCGAGGGCCGGAACACTGAAGCTTTCTTT.

This rearrangement joins TRBV7-6 to TRBJ2-2, with D possibly matching TRBD2 (7 bases). Germline CDR1 reads SGHVS; CDR2 reads FNYEAQ. CDR3 length: 13 amino acids. The V end lost 5 bases, the J end lost 14 bases, and 18 bases lay between the germline ends. This CDR3 is CASSRGGDEGLFF. CDR3 DNA sequence: TGTGCCAGCAGCCGAGGGGGGGACGAGGGACTGTTTTTT.

The gene calls are TRBV6-5 and TRBJ1-5, with D uncertain. V was clipped by 2 bases and J by 2 bases, with 4 bases between them. Germline V gene sequence: CDR1 MNHEY, CDR2 SVGAGI. The CDR3 runs to 13 residues. CDR3 nucleotides: TGTGCCAGCAGTTACGAAGGCAATCAGCCCCAGCATTTT. This sequence encodes CASSYEGNQPQHF.

V and J are TRBV5-1 and TRBJ2-2, with 9 positions matching TRBD1. CDR3 length: 13 residues. The V gene's germline CDR1 is SGHRS and CDR2 YFSETQ. Losses at the gene ends were 5 bases for V and 5 bases for J; bases not matched to a gene: 1. The DNA of the CDR3 is TGCGCCAGCAGGGGACAGGGAACCGGGGAGCTGTTTTTT. It specifies CASRGQGTGELFF.

V is TRBV19 and J is TRBJ2-5, with D tentatively TRBD2 (6 bases). The CDR3 covers 13 residues. Germline V gene lookup returns CDR1 LNHDA and CDR2 SQIVND (reference sequence). Trimming took off 1 base at V and 4 bases at J, with 7 bases between the two ends. In DNA, the CDR3 is TGTGCCAGTAGTATAGGCGGGATAGAGACCCAGTACTTC. Translated: CASSIGGIETQYF.

The V call is TRBV5-8, the J call TRBJ2-7; 7 nucleotides line up with TRBD1. The CDR3 loop spans 14 amino acids. V shed 1 base and J 3 bases; nucleotides not matched to a gene: 4. Germline-derived CDR1 and CDR2 are SGHTS and YDEGEE. The CDR3 DNA sequence: TGTGCCAGCAGCTTGAGCTCAGGGGGCTACGAGCAGTACGTC. Translated, it gives CASSLSSGGYEQYV.

This sequence joins TRBV2 and TRBJ2-7, with a tentative D call TRBD2 (7 bases). Per germline, CDR1 SNHLY and CDR2 FYNNEI. The CDR3 is made up of 14 amino acids. V was pared by 7 bases and J by 4 bases, with 17 bases between. The CDR3 spells CASTQGGAGYEQYV. In DNA form, the CDR3 reads TGTGCCAGCACCCAAGGGGGGGCGGGATACGAGCAGTACGTC.

The gene calls are TRBV29-1 and TRBJ1-2; D is unclear. Germline V gene data show CDR1 as SQVTM and CDR2 as ANQGSEA. Trimming removed 7 bases from V and 6 bases from J, with 18 bases in between. There are 13 residues in the CDR3. Here the CDR3 DNA reads TGCAGCGGTGGGTCCGGGAATAGGGATGGCTACACCTTC. It translates to CSGGSGNRDGYTF.

This clone occurred once. V gene TRBV4-2 combines with J gene TRBJ1-4; D ambiguous. This CDR3 spans 15 amino acids. V lost 1 base and J lost 8, with 14 bases in between. CDR1 and CDR2 from the germline V gene are LGHNA and YNFKEQ. Here the CDR3 DNA reads TGTGCCAGCAGCCAAGCACCGGCGAGCGCGGAAAAACTGTTTTTT. Protein: CASSQAPASAEKLFF.

The J gene is TRBJ1-1, the V gene TRBV7-9; TRBD1 matches at 7 bases. Unmatched junction bases numbered 9, after V lost 5 bases and J lost 6 bases. CDR1 and CDR2 from the germline V gene are SEHNR and FQNEAQ (reference sequence). The CDR3 extends over 14 amino acids. CDR3: CASSDRDQGAEAFF. The CDR3 DNA sequence: TGTGCCAGCAGCGACAGGGATCAGGGGGCTGAAGCTTTCTTT.

V gene TRBV5-6 combines with J gene TRBJ2-7, with TRBD2 identical over 9 bases. The trim removed 0 bases at V and 7 bases at J, leaving 11 bases unmatched. The germline CDR1 and CDR2 sequences are SGHDT and YYEEEE. The CDR3 is 16 residues long. As DNA, the CDR3 is TGTGCCAGCAGCTTGGAGGTAGCGGGAGTAACGGGGGAGCAGTACTTC. Protein sequence: CASSLEVAGVTGEQYF.

The genes are TRBV7-2 and TRBJ2-2; 9 bases align to TRBD2. The germline CDR1 and CDR2 sequences are SGHTA and FQGNSA. V shed 2 bases, J shed 6 bases, and the junction held 7 bases outside the gene matches. This CDR3 region has 16 residues. CDR3 residues: CASSLFSSGNPGELFF. The CDR3 region has the DNA TGTGCCAGCAGCTTATTCTCTAGCGGGAATCCCGGGGAGCTGTTTTTT.

This chain uses TRBV18 with TRBJ1-1; D is unclear. Germline V gene sequence: CDR1 KGHSH, CDR2 LQKENI. This CDR3 is 13 amino acids long. V lost 3 bases to trimming and J lost 2 bases, with 7 bases between them. CDR3 region: CASSPQDNTEAFF. The CDR3 DNA reads as TGTGCCAGCTCACCGCAAGATAACACTGAAGCTTTCTTT.

V and J are TRBV9 and TRBJ2-3, with 10 bases matching TRBD1. Germline V gene sequence: CDR1 SGDLS, CDR2 YYNGEE. The CDR3 is made up of 17 amino acids. V lost 0 bases, J lost 0 bases, and 4 bases stayed unmatched. CDR3 in amino acids: CASSVGTGGVSTDTQYF. The CDR3 DNA follows: TGTGCCAGCAGCGTAGGGACAGGGGGAGTGAGCACAGATACGCAGTATTTT.

This clone has just a few counts. This rearrangement joins TRBV19 to TRBJ2-2, with 13 nucleotides matching TRBD2. This CDR3 contains 17 residues. Germline assignment: CDR1 LNHDA and CDR2 SQIVND (reference sequence). Losses at the gene ends were 4 bases for V and 1 base for J; bases not matched to a gene: 3. CDR3 in amino acids: CASSTRLAGGNTGELFF. CDR3 bases: TGTGCCAGTAGTACCCGACTAGCGGGGGGGAACACCGGGGAGCTGTTTTTT. Based on the CDR3 plus reference TRBV19 and TRBJ2-2, the full variable domain is DGGITQSPKYLFRKEGQNVTLSCEQNLNHDAMYWYRQDPGQGLRLIYYSQIVNDFQKGDIAEGYSVSREKKESFPLTVTSAQKNPTAFYLCASSTRLAGGNTGELFFGEGSRLTVL.

The chain employs TRBV6-5 and TRBJ2-1; TRBD1 aligns across 10 bases. Germline CDR1 and CDR2: MNHEY and SVGAGI. CDR3 size: 13 residues. V lost 6 bases, J lost 8 bases, and 4 bases stayed unmatched. The chain's CDR3 is CASRRQGADEQFF. In nucleotides, the CDR3 is TGTGCCAGCAGGCGACAGGGGGCGGATGAGCAGTTCTTC.